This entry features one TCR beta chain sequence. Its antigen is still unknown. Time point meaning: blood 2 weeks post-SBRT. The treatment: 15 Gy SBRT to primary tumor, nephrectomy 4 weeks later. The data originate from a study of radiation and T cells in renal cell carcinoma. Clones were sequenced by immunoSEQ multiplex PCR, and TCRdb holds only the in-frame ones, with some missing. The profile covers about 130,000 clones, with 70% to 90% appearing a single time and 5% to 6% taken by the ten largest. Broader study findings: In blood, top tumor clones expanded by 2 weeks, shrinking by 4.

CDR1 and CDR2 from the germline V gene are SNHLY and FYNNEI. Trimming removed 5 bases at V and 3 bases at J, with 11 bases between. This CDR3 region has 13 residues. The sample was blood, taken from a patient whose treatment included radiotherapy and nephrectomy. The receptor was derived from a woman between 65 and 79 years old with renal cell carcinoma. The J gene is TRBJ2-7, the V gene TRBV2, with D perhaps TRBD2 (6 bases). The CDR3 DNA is TGTGCCAGCAGTCTCGACGGGGGCTACGAGCAGTACTTC. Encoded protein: CASSLDGGYEQYF.